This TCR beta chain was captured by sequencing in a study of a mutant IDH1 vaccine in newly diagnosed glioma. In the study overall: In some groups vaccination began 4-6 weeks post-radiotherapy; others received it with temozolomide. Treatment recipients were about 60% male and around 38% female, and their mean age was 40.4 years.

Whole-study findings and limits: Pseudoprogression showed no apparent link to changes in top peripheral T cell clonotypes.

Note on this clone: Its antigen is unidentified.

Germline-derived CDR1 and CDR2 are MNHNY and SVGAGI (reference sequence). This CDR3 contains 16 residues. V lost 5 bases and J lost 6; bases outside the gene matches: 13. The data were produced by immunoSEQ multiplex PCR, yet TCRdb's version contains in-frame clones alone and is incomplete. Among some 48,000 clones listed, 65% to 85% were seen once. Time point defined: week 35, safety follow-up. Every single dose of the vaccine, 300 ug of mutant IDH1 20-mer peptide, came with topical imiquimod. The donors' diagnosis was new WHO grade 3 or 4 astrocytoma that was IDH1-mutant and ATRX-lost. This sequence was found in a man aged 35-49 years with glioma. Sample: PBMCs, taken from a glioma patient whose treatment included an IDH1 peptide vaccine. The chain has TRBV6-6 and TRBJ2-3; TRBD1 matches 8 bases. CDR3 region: CASSLPRGQGGDTQYF. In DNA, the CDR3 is TGTGCCAGCAGTCTCCCTAGAGGACAGGGCGGGGATACGCAGTATTTT.